A single sample gave rise to the 19 T cell receptor beta chains below, sequenced in a study of response to subunit inactivated influenza vaccine (dated 2018 in TCRdb). The library relied on RT-PCR. TCRdb names Illumina HiSeq 2500 as the instrument used. TCRdb trimmed the raw reads at Q25, called clones with MiXCR and kept productive beta chains. Each record represents a unique CDR3 protein, reported with the most common genes and DNA among its rows. This sample holds roughly 500,000 distinct CDR3 sequences; approximately 17% were observed only once. The ten largest clonotypes hold approximately 3% of the sample. The sample in question was CD4+ T cells sorted from PBMCs, obtained around 25 months after vaccination. Receptor source: a man between 50 and 75 years old who received an inactivated influenza vaccine. Donor details come from another sample of the same person, matched by shared clones.

J is TRBJ1-5 and V is TRBV2, with no clear D. The CDR3 spans 17 residues. Germline V gene data show CDR1 as SNHLY and CDR2 as FYNNEI. V shed 4 bases and J shed 1 base, with 17 bases lying between them. Written as DNA, the CDR3 is TGTGCCAGCAGTGCACGAACTCAACGGTGGAGCAATCAGCCCCAGCATTTT. Translating it yields CASSARTQRWSNQPQHF.

Comment on this clonotype: This may stem from a read error, because a much larger clone lies one nucleotide away. The CDR3 loop reads CASSLRGPYYYDEQFF. As DNA, the CDR3 is TGTGCCAGCAGTCTCAGGGGGCCCTATTACTACGATGAGCAGTTCTTC. The chain has TRBV27 and TRBJ2-1; 8 positions agree with TRBD1. The germline V gene encodes CDR1 MNHEY and CDR2 SMNVEV (reference sequence). The CDR3 has 16 residues.

This clonotype was counted only a few times. This sequence joins TRBV2 and TRBJ1-1; TRBD1 matches at 10 bases. The V gene end was trimmed by 7 bases and the J gene end by 4 bases; junction bases not matched to a gene: 6. This CDR3 has 14 amino acids. Germline loops: CDR1 SNHLY, CDR2 FYNNEI. The CDR3 loop reads CASILTGGITEAFF. In nucleotides, the CDR3 is TGTGCCAGCATCCTGACAGGGGGCATCACTGAAGCTTTCTTT.

The chain has TRBV7-8 and TRBJ2-2; tentative D call: TRBD2 (6 bases). CDR3 length: 16 amino acids. Trimming pared 2 bases from V and 0 bases from J, leaving 10 bases between. The V gene's germline CDR1 is SGHVS and CDR2 FQNEAQ. CDR3 sequence: CASSLPQRANTGELFF. The CDR3, as DNA: TGTGCCAGCAGCTTACCCCAGCGGGCGAACACCGGGGAGCTGTTTTTT.

V and J are TRBV2 and TRBJ2-2; D gene ambiguous. V lost 4 bases to trimming and J lost 3 bases, with 6 bases between them. Germline CDR1 reads SNHLY; CDR2 reads FYNNEI. This CDR3 is built from 13 residues. CDR3 amino acids: CASSAQYTGELFF. CDR3 coding DNA: TGTGCCAGCAGTGCCCAGTACACCGGGGAGCTGTTTTTT.

Ten or more counts support this clonotype. The chain joins TRBV29-1 to TRBJ2-7; D is tentatively TRBD1 or TRBD2 (5 bases each). The V end was cut by 4 bases, the J end by 5 bases, with 12 bases between. Germline V gives CDR1 SQVTM, CDR2 ANQGSEA. This CDR3 comprises 12 residues. The CDR3 is CSVGRGPNEQYF. CDR3 in DNA: TGCAGCGTTGGTCGGGGCCCCAACGAGCAGTACTTC.

The chain joins TRBV4-2 to TRBJ2-1; D gene unclear. This CDR3 region has 15 residues. V lost 0 bases and J 4 bases, leaving 10 bases between the germline ends. Germline values: CDR1 LGHNA, CDR2 YNFKEQ. The CDR3 region has the DNA TGTGCCAGCAGCCAAGAAAGGGCCCCTTACAATGAGCAGTTCTTC. It yields the protein CASSQERAPYNEQFF.

This rearrangement joins TRBV11-2 to TRBJ2-1, with D perhaps matching TRBD2 (7 bases). V dropped 2 bases and J dropped 3 bases, with 14 bases sitting between them. The germline gives CDR1 SGHAT, CDR2 FQNNGV. The CDR3 has 16 amino acids. The CDR3 DNA is TGTGCCAGCAGCTTAAGGGGGGGAGGGAACTACAATGAGCAGTTCTTC. Translating gives CASSLRGGGNYNEQFF. Supplemented by reference TRBV11-2 and TRBJ2-1, the full variable domain reads EAGVAQSPRYKIIEKRQSVAFWCNPISGHATLYWYQQILGQGPKLLIQFQNNGVVDDSQLPKDRFSAERLKGVDSTLKIQPAKLEDSAVYLCASSLRGGGNYNEQFFGPGTRLTVL.

The table lists this clonotype with a count of one. The chain recombines TRBV20-1 with TRBJ2-2, with D maybe TRBD2 (5 bases). Deletions cut 4 bases from V and 8 bases from J, with 8 bases between. This CDR3 contains 11 residues. CDR1 is DFQATT and CDR2 is SNEGSKA in the germline V gene (reference sequence). CDR3 in DNA: TGCAGTGCTACGAGAGGGGGGGAGCTGTTTTTT. Protein: CSATRGGELFF.

V and J are TRBV20-1 and TRBJ2-3, with 7 bases identical to TRBD1. CDR3 size: 13 residues. Trimming at V came to 1 base and at J to 4 bases, leaving 2 bases not matched to a gene. Germline CDR1 DFQATT, CDR2 SNEGSKA (reference sequence). The CDR3, as DNA: TGCAGTGCTAGAGGAGACAGGGCAGATACGCAGTATTTT. Its protein product is CSARGDRADTQYF.

This clonotype was observed a few times. This rearrangement joins TRBV7-9 to TRBJ2-1; D is unclear. Per the germline V gene, CDR1 is SEHNR and CDR2 is FQNEAQ (reference sequence). Trimming removed 5 bases from V and 4 bases from J, with 15 bases in between. The CDR3 is 15 residues long. CDR3 protein: CASSPIRLRYNEQFF. The CDR3 coding sequence is TGTGCCAGCAGCCCTATCAGACTTAGATACAATGAGCAGTTCTTC.

In this sample, this clonotype turned up a few times. The CDR3 here is CASSNSGRAADTQYF. The CDR3 bases are TGTGCCAGCAGTAATAGCGGGAGGGCGGCAGATACGCAGTATTTT. This rearrangement joins TRBV9 to TRBJ2-3; TRBD2 matches 11 bases. The V segment lost 5 bases and the J segment 4 bases; nucleotides outside the gene matches: 6. CDR1 SGDLS and CDR2 YYNGEE come from the germline V gene. The CDR3 runs to 15 residues.

The J gene is TRBJ2-1, the V gene TRBV3-1; TRBD2 aligns across 11 bases. This CDR3 spans 20 amino acids. Trimming at V came to 4 bases and at J to 2 bases, leaving 16 bases not matched to a gene. Germline V gives CDR1 LGHDT, CDR2 YNNKEL (reference sequence). CDR3 sequence: CASSPSGVLAGGYTYNEQFF. CDR3 in DNA: TGTGCCAGCAGCCCCAGTGGGGTTTTAGCGGGAGGGTATACCTACAATGAGCAGTTCTTC.

This rearrangement joins TRBV20-1 to TRBJ2-5; TRBD2 agrees at 11 bases. After removal of 3 bases from V and 5 bases from J, the junction contained 5 bases not matched to a gene. This CDR3 is 14 amino acids long. Germline V CDR1 and CDR2: DFQATT, SNEGSKA (reference sequence). CDR3 nucleotides: TGCAGTGCTAGCAGACTAGCGGGATGGGAGACCCAGTACTTC. It specifies CSASRLAGWETQYF.

This clonotype was counted between two and nine times. The chain carries TRBV5-6 and TRBJ2-3; maybe TRBD1 (6 bases). V shed 0 bases and J shed 2 bases, with 13 bases lying between them. The CDR3 has 16 residues. Germline loops: CDR1 SGHDT, CDR2 YYEEEE. This CDR3 is CASSLARDKYTDTQYF. The CDR3 coding sequence is TGTGCCAGCAGCTTGGCCCGGGACAAGTACACAGATACGCAGTATTTT.

The CDR3 protein is CSARDKAPRAYNEQFF. The CDR3 coding sequence is TGCAGTGCTAGAGATAAAGCGCCGAGGGCCTACAATGAGCAGTTCTTC. J is TRBJ2-1 and V is TRBV20-1, with D perhaps matching TRBD2 (5 bases). This CDR3 has 16 residues. The germline gives CDR1 DFQATT, CDR2 SNEGSKA (reference sequence). The V and J ends lost 0 bases and 2 bases respectively, with 14 bases between them.

This clonotype has a handful of counts. The chain employs TRBV20-1 and TRBJ2-3; 7 bases map to TRBD2. Unmatched junction bases numbered 7, after V lost 3 bases and J lost 1 base. The CDR3 covers 15 residues. CDR1 is DFQATT and CDR2 is SNEGSKA in the germline V gene (reference sequence). In nucleotides, the CDR3 is TGCAGTGCTAGCGGCCGGGGGGTCGGCACAGATACGCAGTATTTT. Protein: CSASGRGVGTDTQYF.

This clonotype was seen a few times. The V gene is TRBV7-2, the J gene TRBJ2-1; D may correspond to TRBD1 or TRBD2 (7 bases each). This CDR3 contains 17 residues. The germline V and J ends were trimmed by 4 bases and 2 bases, with 18 bases remaining between them. Germline-derived CDR1 and CDR2 are SGHTA and FQGNSA. The CDR3: CASSSRGGLGPYNEQFF. The CDR3 DNA is TGTGCCAGCAGCTCCAGGGGGGGCTTGGGCCCCTACAATGAGCAGTTCTTC.

This clonotype was detected a few times. CDR3 in amino acids: CSASQRTLGETQYF. CDR3 bases: TGCAGTGCTAGCCAGCGGACCCTTGGGGAGACCCAGTACTTC. The V gene is TRBV20-1, the J gene TRBJ2-5; weak D call: TRBD2 (5 bases). In germline, CDR1 is DFQATT, CDR2 SNEGSKA (reference sequence). V was trimmed by 3 bases and J by 5 bases, leaving 16 bases between them. The CDR3 covers 14 residues.